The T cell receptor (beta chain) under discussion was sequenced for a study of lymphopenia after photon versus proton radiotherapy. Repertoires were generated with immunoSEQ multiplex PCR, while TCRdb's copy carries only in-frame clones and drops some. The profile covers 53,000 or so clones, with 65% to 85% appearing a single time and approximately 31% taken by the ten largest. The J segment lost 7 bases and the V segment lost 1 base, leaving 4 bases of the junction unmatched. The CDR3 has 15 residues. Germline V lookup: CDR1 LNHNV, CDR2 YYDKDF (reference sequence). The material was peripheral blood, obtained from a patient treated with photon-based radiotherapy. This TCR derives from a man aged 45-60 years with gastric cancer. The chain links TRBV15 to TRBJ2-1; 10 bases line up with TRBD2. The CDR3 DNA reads TGTGCCACCAGCAGAGTCAGCGGGAGGGGAAATGAGCAGTTCTTC. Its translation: CATSRVSGRGNEQFF. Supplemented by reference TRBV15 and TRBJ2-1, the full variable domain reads DAMVIQNPRYQVTQFGKPVTLSCSQTLNHNVMYWYQQKSSQAPKLLFHYYDKDFNNEADTPDNFQSRRPNTSFCFLDIRSPGLGDTAMYLCATSRVSGRGNEQFFGPGTRLTVL.